The 8 T cell receptor beta chains below were found in one sample sequenced in a study of T cells in Graves' hyperthyroidism and ophthalmopathy. RNA transcripts were the template for amplifying TCR beta CDR3 regions. Carried out on the TCR CDR3, a first-round RT-PCR used the HTBI primer set. Using its own MiXCR run on the multiplex PCR reads, TCRdb lists one record per CDR3 protein. The data show 750,000 to 900,000 distinct CDR3 sequences, with about two fifths seen just once and 8.9% held by the top ten. The sequencing input was blood. These receptors came from a man aged 18-30 years with Graves' hyperthyroidism.

The rearrangement links TRBV10-3 to TRBJ2-7; TRBD1 agrees at 9 bases. The CDR3 sequence is 15 residues long. After removal of 0 bases from V and 5 bases from J, the junction contained 5 bases not matched to a gene. Germline V lookup: CDR1 ENHRY, CDR2 SYGVKD. The CDR3 region has the DNA TGTGCCATCAGTGAGTCGAGGACAGGGGACCACGAGCAGTACTTC. It encodes CAISESRTGDHEQYF.

V and J are TRBV12-3 or TRBV12-4 and TRBJ2-2; maybe TRBD2 (5 bases). V was cut by 2 bases and J by 6 bases, with 7 bases left in between. This CDR3 is 13 amino acids long. For the CDR3, the DNA is TGTGCCAGCAGTTTAATGAGGGCCGGGGAGCTGTTTTTT. Translated, it gives CASSLMRAGELFF.

This clonotype was recorded a few times. The chain combines TRBV12-3 or TRBV12-4 with TRBJ1-1; D not certain. V lost 4 bases to trimming and J lost 7 bases, with 13 bases between them. CDR3 length: 13 residues. The CDR3 loop is CASSSGNSGEAFF. The CDR3, as DNA: TGTGCCAGCAGTTCCGGGAATTCGGGTGAAGCTTTCTTT.

This clonotype was detected many times. This sequence joins TRBV15 and TRBJ2-7; D possibly uses TRBD1 or TRBD2 (6 bases each). V was cut by 5 bases and J by 6 bases, with 23 bases left in between. Germline V gene data show CDR1 as LNHNV and CDR2 as YYDKDF (reference sequence). This CDR3 is 16 amino acids long. The CDR3 loop reads CATSSAEGGWAFEQYF. CDR3 sequence (DNA): TGTGCCACCAGCTCCGCTGAGGGGGGTTGGGCGTTCGAGCAGTACTTC.

The J gene is TRBJ1-6, the V gene TRBV15; D not certain. Per the germline V gene, CDR1 is LNHNV and CDR2 is YYDKDF (reference sequence). This CDR3 region has 14 residues. V was pared by 1 base and J by 9 bases, with 10 bases between. CDR3 amino acids: CATSRGRGSSPLHF. The CDR3 coding sequence is TGTGCCACCAGCAGAGGGCGGGGAAGTTCACCCCTCCACTTT. The full variable domain, with the rest looked up from reference TRBV15 and TRBJ1-6, is DAMVIQNPRYQVTQFGKPVTLSCSQTLNHNVMYWYQQKSSQAPKLLFHYYDKDFNNEADTPDNFQSRRPNTSFCFLDIRSPGLGDTAMYLCATSRGRGSSPLHFGNGTRLTVT.

As concerns this clonotype: At one boundary the junction diverges from the germline segment, which might be a read error. The V call is TRBV11-2, the J call TRBJ1-2; no clear D. Germline V gene lookup returns CDR1 SGHAT and CDR2 FQNNGV. The CDR3 has 13 residues. Here the CDR3 DNA reads TGTGCCAGCAGCTTAGCCCTGAGCTATGGCTTCACCTTC. Amino acid sequence: CASSLALSYGFTF.

The gene calls are TRBV7-8 and TRBJ1-5, with D possibly being TRBD1 (6 bases). Looked up from germline, CDR1 is SGHVS and CDR2 is FQNEAQ. Trimming shortened V by 6 bases and J by 14 bases, and 14 bases separated the two germline ends. There are 11 residues in the CDR3. In DNA form, the CDR3 reads TGTGCCAGCAGTACAGGGAGTCCCGAGCATTTT. Translated, it gives CASSTGSPEHF.

V usage is TRBV25-1 and J usage is TRBJ2-7; D perhaps matches TRBD1 (6 bases). Germline V gives CDR1 MGHDK, CDR2 SYGVNS. Trimming took 7 bases from V and 3 from J, leaving 16 bases between them. CDR3 length: 14 residues. The CDR3 is CASNPDSRGYEQYF. The CDR3 nucleotides read TGTGCCAGCAACCCTGATTCCAGGGGCTACGAGCAGTACTTC.